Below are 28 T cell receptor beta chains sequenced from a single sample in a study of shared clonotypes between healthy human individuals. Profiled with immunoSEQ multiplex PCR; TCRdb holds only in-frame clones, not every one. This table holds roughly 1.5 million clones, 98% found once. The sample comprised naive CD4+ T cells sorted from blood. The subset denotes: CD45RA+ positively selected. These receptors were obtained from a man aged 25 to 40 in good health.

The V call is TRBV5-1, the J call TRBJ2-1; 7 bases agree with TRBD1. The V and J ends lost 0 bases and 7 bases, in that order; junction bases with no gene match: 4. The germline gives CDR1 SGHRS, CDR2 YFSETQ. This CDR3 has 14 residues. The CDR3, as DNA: TGCGCCAGCAGCTTGGTAGGGACAGAAAATGAGCAGTTCTTC. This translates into CASSLVGTENEQFF.

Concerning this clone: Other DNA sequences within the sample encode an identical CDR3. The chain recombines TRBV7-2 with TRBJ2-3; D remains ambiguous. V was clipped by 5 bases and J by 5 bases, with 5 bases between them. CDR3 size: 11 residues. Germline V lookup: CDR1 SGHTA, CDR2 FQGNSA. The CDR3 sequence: CASSRRDTQYF. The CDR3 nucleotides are TGTGCCAGCAGCCGGCGAGATACGCAGTATTTT.

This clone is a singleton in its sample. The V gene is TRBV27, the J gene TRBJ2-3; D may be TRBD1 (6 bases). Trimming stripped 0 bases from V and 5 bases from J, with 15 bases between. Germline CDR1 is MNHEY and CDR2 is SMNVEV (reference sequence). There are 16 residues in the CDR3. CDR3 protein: CASSLSIGGMGDTQYF. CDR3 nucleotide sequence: TGTGCCAGCAGTTTATCTATAGGGGGAATGGGAGATACGCAGTATTTT.

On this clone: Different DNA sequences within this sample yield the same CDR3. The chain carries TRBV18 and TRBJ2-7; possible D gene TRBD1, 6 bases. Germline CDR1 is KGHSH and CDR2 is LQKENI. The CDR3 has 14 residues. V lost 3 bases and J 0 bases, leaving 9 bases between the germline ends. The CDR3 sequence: CASSPEGGSYEQYF. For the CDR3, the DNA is TGTGCCAGCTCACCGGAAGGGGGCTCCTACGAGCAGTACTTC.

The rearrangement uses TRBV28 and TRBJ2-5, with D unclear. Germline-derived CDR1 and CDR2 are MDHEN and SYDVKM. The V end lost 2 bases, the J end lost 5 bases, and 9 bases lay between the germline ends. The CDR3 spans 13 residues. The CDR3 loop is CASSLTQLETQYF. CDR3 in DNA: TGTGCCAGCAGTTTAACACAGCTGGAGACCCAGTACTTC.

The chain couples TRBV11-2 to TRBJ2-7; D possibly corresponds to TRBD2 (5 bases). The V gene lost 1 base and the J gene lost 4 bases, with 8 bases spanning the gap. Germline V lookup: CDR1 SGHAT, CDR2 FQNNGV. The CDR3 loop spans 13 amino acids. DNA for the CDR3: TGTGCCAGCAGCTTAGTAGGGAGATACGAGCAGTACTTC. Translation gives CASSLVGRYEQYF.

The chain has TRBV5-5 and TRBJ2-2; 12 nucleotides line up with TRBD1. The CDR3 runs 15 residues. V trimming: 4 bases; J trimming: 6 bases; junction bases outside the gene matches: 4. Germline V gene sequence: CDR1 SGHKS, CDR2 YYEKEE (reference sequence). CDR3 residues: CASSPRDRGPGELFF. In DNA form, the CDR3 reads TGTGCCAGCAGCCCCCGGGACAGGGGGCCCGGGGAGCTGTTTTTT.

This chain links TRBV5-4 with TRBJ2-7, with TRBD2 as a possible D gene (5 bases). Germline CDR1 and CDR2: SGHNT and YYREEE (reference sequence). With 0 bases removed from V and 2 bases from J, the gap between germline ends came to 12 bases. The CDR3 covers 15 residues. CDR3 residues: CASSLEERSTYEQYF. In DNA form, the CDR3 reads TGTGCCAGCAGCTTGGAGGAGCGGAGTACCTACGAGCAGTACTTC.

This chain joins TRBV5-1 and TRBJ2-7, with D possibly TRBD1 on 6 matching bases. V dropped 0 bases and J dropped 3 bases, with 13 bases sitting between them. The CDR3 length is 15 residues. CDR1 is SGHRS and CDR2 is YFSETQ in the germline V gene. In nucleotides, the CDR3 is TGCGCCAGCAGCTTGGATCGAGCAGGGGACTACGAGCAGTACTTC. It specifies CASSLDRAGDYEQYF.

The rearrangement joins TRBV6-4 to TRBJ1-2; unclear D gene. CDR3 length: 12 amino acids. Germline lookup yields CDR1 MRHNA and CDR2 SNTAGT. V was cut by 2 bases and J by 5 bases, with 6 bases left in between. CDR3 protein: CASSDGRYGYTF. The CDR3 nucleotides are TGTGCCAGCAGTGACGGGAGATATGGCTACACCTTC.

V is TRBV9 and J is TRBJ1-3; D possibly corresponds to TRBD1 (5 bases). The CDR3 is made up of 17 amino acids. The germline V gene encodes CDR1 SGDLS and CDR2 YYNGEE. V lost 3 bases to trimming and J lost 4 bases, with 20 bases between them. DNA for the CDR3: TGTGCCAGCAGCGCAGCAGCCCAGGGCCCCCCAGGAAACACCATATATTTT. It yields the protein CASSAAAQGPPGNTIYF.

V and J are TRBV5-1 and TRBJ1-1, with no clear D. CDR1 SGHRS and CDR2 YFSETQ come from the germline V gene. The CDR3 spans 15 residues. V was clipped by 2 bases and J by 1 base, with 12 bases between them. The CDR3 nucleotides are TGCGCCAGCAGCTTTGCAGGTGACACGAACACTGAAGCTTTCTTT. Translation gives CASSFAGDTNTEAFF.

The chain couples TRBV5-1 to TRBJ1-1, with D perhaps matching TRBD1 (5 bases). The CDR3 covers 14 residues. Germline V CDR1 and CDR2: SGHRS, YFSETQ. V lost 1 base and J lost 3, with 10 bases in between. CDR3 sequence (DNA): TGCGCCAGCAGCTTGAGGGGATTGGACACTGAAGCTTTCTTT. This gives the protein CASSLRGLDTEAFF. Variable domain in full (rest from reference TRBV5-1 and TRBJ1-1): KAGVTQTPRYLIKTRGQQVTLSCSPISGHRSVSWYQQTPGQGLQFLFEYFSETQRNKGNFPGRFSGRQFSNSRSEMNVSTLELGDSALYLCASSLRGLDTEAFFGQGTRLTVV.

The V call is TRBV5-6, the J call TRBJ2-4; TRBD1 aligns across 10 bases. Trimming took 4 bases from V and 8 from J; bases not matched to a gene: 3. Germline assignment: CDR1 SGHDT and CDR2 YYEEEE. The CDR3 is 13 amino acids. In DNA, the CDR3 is TGTGCCAGCAGCCGGGACAGGGGTGACATTCAGTACTTC. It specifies CASSRDRGDIQYF.

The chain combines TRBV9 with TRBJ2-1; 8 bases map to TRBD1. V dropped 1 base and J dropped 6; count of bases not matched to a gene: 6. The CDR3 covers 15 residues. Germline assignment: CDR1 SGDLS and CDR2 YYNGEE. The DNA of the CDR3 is TGTGCCAGCAGCGTACAGGGGGCCCAGGGCAATGAGCAGTTCTTC. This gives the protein CASSVQGAQGNEQFF.

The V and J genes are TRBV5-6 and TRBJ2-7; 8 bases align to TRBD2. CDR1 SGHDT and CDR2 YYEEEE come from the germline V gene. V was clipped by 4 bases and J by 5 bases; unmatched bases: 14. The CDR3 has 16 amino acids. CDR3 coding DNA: TGTGCCAGCAGCCCGGGCGGGCTAGCGGGTAGTCACGAGCAGTACTTC. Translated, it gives CASSPGGLAGSHEQYF.

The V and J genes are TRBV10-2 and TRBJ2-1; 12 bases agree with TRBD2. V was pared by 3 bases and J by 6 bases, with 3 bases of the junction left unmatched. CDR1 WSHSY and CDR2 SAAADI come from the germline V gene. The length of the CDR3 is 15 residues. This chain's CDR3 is CASSELAGGGNEQFF. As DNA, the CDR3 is TGCGCCAGCAGTGAACTAGCGGGAGGTGGCAATGAGCAGTTCTTC.

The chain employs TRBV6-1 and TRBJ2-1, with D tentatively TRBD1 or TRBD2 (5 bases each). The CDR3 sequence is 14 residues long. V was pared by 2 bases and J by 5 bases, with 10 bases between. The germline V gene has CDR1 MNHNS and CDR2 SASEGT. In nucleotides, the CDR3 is TGTGCCAGCAGTGAATGGGGGACCGACAATGAGCAGTTCTTC. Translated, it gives CASSEWGTDNEQFF.

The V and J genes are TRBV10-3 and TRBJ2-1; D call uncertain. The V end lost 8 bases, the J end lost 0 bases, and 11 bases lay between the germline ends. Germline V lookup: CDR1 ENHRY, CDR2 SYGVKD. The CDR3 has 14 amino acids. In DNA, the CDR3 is TGTGCCATCGCCGCCGTCAGCTCCTACAATGAGCAGTTCTTC. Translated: CAIAAVSSYNEQFF.

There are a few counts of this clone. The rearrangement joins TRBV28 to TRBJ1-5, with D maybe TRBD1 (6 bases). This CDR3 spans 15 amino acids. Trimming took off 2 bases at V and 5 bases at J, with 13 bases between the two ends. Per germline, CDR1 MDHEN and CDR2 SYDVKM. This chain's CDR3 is CASSLGGRGDQPQHF. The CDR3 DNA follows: TGTGCCAGCAGTTTAGGGGGAAGGGGGGATCAGCCCCAGCATTTT. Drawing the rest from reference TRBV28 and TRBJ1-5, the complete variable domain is DVKVTQSSRYLVKRTGEKVFLECVQDMDHENMFWYRQDPGLGLRLIYFSYDVKMKEKGDIPEGYSVSREKKERFSLILESASTNQTSMYLCASSLGGRGDQPQHFGDGTRLSIL.

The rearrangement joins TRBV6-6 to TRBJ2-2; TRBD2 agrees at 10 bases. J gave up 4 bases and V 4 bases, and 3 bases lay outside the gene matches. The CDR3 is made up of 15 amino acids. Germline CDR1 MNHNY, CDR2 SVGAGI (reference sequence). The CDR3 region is CASSSIAGGTGELFF. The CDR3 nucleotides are TGTGCCAGCAGTTCCATAGCGGGAGGCACCGGGGAGCTGTTTTTT.

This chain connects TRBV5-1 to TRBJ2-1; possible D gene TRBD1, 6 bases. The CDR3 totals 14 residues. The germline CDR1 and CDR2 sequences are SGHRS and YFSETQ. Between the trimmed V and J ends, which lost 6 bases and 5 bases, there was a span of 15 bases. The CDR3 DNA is TGCGCCAGCAACCCCGTAGGACAGCACAATGAGCAGTTCTTC. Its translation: CASNPVGQHNEQFF.

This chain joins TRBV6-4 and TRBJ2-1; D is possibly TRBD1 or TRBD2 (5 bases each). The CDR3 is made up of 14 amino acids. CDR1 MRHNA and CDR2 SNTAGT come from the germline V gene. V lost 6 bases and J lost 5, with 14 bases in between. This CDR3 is CASRARDGHNEQFF. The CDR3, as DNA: TGTGCCAGCAGAGCAAGGGACGGCCACAATGAGCAGTTCTTC.

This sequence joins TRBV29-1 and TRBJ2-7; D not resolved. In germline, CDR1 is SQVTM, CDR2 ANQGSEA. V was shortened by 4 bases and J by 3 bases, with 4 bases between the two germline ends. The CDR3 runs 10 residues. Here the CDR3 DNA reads TGCAGCGTTGTGATCTACGAGCAGTACTTC. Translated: CSVVIYEQYF.

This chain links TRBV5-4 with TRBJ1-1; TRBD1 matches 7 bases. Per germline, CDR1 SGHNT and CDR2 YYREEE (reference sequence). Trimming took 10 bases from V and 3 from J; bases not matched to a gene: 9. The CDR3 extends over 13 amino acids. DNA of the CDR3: TGTGCCCTCGGGAGCCAGGGGGACACTGAAGCTTTCTTT. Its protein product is CALGSQGDTEAFF.

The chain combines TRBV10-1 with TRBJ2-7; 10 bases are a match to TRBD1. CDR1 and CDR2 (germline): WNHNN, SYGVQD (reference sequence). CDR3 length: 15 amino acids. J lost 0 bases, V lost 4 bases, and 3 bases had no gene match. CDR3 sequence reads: CASSGQGANSYEQYF. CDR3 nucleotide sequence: TGCGCCAGCAGTGGACAGGGGGCGAACTCCTACGAGCAGTACTTC.

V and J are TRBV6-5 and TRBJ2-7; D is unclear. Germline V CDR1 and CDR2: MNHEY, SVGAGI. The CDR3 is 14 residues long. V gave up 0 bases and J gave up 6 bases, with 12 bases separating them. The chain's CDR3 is CASSYSKWQFEQYF. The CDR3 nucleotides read TGTGCCAGCAGTTACTCGAAGTGGCAGTTCGAGCAGTACTTC.

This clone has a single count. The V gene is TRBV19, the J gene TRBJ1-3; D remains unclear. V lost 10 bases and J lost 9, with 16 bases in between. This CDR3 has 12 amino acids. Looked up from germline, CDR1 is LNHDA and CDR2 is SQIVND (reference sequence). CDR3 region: CATGRLGSTIYF. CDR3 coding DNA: TGTGCCACAGGACGTCTAGGCAGCACCATATATTTT.